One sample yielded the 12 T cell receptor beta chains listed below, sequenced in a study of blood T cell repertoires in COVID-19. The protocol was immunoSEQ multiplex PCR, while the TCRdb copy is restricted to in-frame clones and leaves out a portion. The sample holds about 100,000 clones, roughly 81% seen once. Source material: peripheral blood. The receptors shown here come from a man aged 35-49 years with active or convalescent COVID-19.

The chain's CDR3 is CASRGRGGIYSNQPQHF. The CDR3 DNA follows: TGTGCCAGTAGGGGCCGTGGGGGGATCTATAGCAATCAGCCCCAGCATTTT. This chain uses TRBV19 with TRBJ1-5, with D tentatively TRBD1 (5 bases). This CDR3 has 17 residues. Germline V gives CDR1 LNHDA, CDR2 SQIVND (reference sequence). V was cut by 6 bases and J by 0 bases, with 18 bases left in between.

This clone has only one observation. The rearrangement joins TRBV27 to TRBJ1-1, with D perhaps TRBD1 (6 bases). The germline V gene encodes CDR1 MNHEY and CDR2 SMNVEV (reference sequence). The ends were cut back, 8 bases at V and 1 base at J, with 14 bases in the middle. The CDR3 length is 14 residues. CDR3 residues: CASYPQGPNTEAFF. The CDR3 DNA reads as TGTGCCAGCTACCCCCAGGGGCCGAACACTGAAGCTTTCTTT.

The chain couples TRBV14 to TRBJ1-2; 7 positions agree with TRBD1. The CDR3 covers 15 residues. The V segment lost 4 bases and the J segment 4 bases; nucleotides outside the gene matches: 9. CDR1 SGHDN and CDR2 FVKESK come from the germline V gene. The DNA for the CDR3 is TGTGCCAGCAGCCCCGGGTACAGGGGAGGCTATGGCTACACCTTC. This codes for CASSPGYRGGYGYTF.

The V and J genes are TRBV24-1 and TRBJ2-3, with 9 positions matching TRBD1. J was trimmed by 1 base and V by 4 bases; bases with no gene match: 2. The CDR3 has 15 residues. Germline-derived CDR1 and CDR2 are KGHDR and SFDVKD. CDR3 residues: CATSDRDRGTDTQYF. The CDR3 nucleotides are TGTGCCACCAGTGACCGGGACAGGGGCACAGATACGCAGTATTTT.

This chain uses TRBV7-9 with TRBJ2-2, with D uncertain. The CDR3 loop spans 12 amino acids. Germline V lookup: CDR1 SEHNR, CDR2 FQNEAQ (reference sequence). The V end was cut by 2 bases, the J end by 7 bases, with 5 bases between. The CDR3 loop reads CASSLSGGELFF. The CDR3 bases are TGTGCCAGCAGCTTATCAGGCGGGGAGCTGTTTTTT.

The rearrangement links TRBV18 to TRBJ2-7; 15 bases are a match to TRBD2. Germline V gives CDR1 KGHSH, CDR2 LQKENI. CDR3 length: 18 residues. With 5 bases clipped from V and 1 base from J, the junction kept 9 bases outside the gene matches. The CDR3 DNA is TGTGCCAGCTCATCAGATGGACTAGCGGGGGGGCGGTCCTACGAGCAGTACTTC. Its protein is CASSSDGLAGGRSYEQYF.

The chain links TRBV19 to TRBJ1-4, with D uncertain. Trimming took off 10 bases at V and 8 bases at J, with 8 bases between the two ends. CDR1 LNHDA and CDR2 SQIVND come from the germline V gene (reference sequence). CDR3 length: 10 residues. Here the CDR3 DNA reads TGTGCCACACGAGAAGAAAAACTGTTTTTT. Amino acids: CATREEKLFF. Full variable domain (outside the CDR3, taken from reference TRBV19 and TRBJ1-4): DGGITQSPKYLFRKEGQNVTLSCEQNLNHDAMYWYRQDPGQGLRLIYYSQIVNDFQKGDIAEGYSVSREKKESFPLTVTSAQKNPTAFYLCATREEKLFFGSGTQLSVL.

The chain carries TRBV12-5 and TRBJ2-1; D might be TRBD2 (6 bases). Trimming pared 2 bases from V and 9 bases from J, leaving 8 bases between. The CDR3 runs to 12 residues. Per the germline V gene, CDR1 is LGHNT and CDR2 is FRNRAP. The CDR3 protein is CASGLIGSEQFF. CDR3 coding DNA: TGTGCTAGTGGTTTGATCGGGAGTGAGCAGTTCTTC. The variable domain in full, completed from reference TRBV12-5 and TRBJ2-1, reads DARVTQTPRHKVTEMGQEVTMRCQPILGHNTVFWYRQTMMQGLELLAYFRNRAPLDDSGMPKDRFSAEMPDATLATLKIQPSEPRDSAVYFCASGLIGSEQFFGPGTRLTVL.

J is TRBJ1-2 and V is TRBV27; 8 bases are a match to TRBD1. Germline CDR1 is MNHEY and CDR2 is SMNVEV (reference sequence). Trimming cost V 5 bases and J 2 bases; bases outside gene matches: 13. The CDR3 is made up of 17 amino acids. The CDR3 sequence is CASSQSDRGRPNYGYTF. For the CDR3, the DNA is TGTGCCAGCAGTCAATCCGACAGGGGCCGCCCAAACTATGGCTACACCTTC.

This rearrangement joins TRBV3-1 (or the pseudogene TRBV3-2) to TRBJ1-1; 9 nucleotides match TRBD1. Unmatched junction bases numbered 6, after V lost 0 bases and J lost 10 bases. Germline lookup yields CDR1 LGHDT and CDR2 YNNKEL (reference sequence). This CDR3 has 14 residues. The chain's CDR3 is CASSQDQDRGPAFF. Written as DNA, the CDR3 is TGTGCCAGCAGCCAAGATCAGGACAGGGGACCAGCTTTCTTT.

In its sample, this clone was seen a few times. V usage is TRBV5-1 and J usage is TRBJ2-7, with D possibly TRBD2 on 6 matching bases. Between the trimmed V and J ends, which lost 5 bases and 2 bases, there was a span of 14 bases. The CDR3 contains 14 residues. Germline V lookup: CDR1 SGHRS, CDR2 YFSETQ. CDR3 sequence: CASRGGWGAYEQYF. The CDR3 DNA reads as TGCGCCAGCAGGGGAGGTTGGGGAGCCTACGAGCAGTACTTC.

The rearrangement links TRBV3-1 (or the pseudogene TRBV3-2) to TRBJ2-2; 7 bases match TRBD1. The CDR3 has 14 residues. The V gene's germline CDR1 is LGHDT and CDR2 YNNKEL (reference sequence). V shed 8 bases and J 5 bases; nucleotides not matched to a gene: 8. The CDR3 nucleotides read TGTGCCAGCTCCCCCAGGGGGATAACCGGGGAGCTGTTTTTT. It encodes CASSPRGITGELFF.